What follows are 9 T cell receptor beta chains derived from one specimen sequenced in a study of T-cell reconstitution after alpha-beta-depleted transplantation in children. Preparing the TCRbeta library involved the use of unique molecular identifiers. TCRdb reprocessed the PCR reads with MiXCR, giving one entry per CDR3 protein. The profile shows hundreds of thousands of distinct CDR3 sequences, about 17% of them singletons. Material: PBMCs, mostly from graft donor cells, obtained 360 days after TCRalphabeta/CD19-depleted stem cell transplant. These receptors came from a boy under three years old who had a stem cell transplant for Wiskott-Aldrich syndrome, so the T cells may come from the graft donor.

This sequence joins TRBV12-3 or TRBV12-4 and TRBJ2-5, with D perhaps given as TRBD1 or TRBD2 (5 bases each). The CDR3 spans 14 residues. Trimming cost V 2 bases and J 1 base, with 8 bases left between them. In DNA form, the CDR3 reads TGTGCCAGCAGTTTAATGGGGGTCCAAGAGACCCAGTACTTC. Protein product: CASSLMGVQETQYF.

CDR3 protein: CASSLGARGVRHNEQFF. The CDR3 DNA follows: TGCGCCAGCAGCTTGGGTGCCCGGGGGGTGCGGCACAATGAGCAGTTCTTC. This chain connects TRBV5-1 to TRBJ2-1, with 7 bases fitting TRBD2. CDR1 is SGHRS and CDR2 is YFSETQ in the germline V gene. After removal of 0 bases from V and 5 bases from J, the junction contained 11 bases not matched to a gene. There are 17 residues in the CDR3. Drawing the rest from reference TRBV5-1 and TRBJ2-1, the complete variable domain is KAGVTQTPRYLIKTRGQQVTLSCSPISGHRSVSWYQQTPGQGLQFLFEYFSETQRNKGNFPGRFSGRQFSNSRSEMNVSTLELGDSALYLCASSLGARGVRHNEQFFGPGTRLTVL.

This clonotype has a handful of counts. The chain recombines TRBV4-1 with TRBJ2-7, with 13 bases identical to TRBD2. CDR1 is MGHRA, CDR2 YSYEKL, per germline. The CDR3 spans 18 residues. V lost 3 bases, J lost 3 bases, and 11 bases stayed unmatched. The CDR3 DNA reads TGCGCCAGCAGCCAGGGAACACTAGGACTAGCGGGGGTCTACGAGCAGTACTTC. This sequence encodes CASSQGTLGLAGVYEQYF.

This chain links TRBV11-3 with TRBJ2-1; 8 positions match TRBD2. The CDR3 loop spans 12 amino acids. V lost 5 bases, J lost 8 bases, and 2 bases stayed unmatched. Germline CDR1 reads SGHNT; CDR2 reads YENEEA. The CDR3: CASSRTSHEQFF. The CDR3 coding sequence is TGTGCCAGCAGCCGGACTAGCCATGAGCAGTTCTTC.

The sample holds a few counts of this clonotype. The chain combines TRBV7-2 with TRBJ2-7; D call uncertain. The V end lost 4 bases, the J end lost 2 bases, and 18 bases lay between the germline ends. The CDR3 contains 16 residues. Germline V gene data show CDR1 as SGHTA and CDR2 as FQGNSA. CDR3 protein: CASSSYSRQSPYEQYF. The DNA of the CDR3 is TGTGCCAGCAGCTCCTATTCTCGCCAGTCCCCCTACGAGCAGTACTTC.

The V and J genes are TRBV5-6 and TRBJ2-7; unclear D gene. V dropped 3 bases and J dropped 2 bases, with 15 bases sitting between them. Germline V gives CDR1 SGHDT, CDR2 YYEEEE. The CDR3 sequence is 15 residues long. CDR3 in amino acids: CASSSTRQFPYEQYF. As DNA, the CDR3 is TGTGCCAGCAGCTCGACACGGCAGTTCCCCTACGAGCAGTACTTC. Full variable domain (rest looked up from reference TRBV5-6 and TRBJ2-7): DAGVTQSPTHLIKTRGQQVTLRCSPKSGHDTVSWYQQALGQGPQFIFQYYEEEERQRGNFPDRFSGHQFPNYSSELNVNALLLGDSALYLCASSSTRQFPYEQYFGPGTRLTVT.

A few counts support this clonotype. The rearrangement joins TRBV12-3 or TRBV12-4 to TRBJ2-5; D remains ambiguous. This CDR3 region has 15 residues. V lost 5 bases to trimming and J lost 4 bases, with 17 bases between them. CDR3 bases: TGTGCCAGCAGTCTCCCAGGCGCAAGGTTAGAGACCCAGTACTTC. Its translation: CASSLPGARLETQYF.

This sequence joins TRBV7-2 and TRBJ2-7, with D hard to call. Per the germline V gene, CDR1 is SGHTA and CDR2 is FQGNSA. There are 14 residues in the CDR3. Trimming took 1 base from V and 0 from J, leaving 7 bases between them. The CDR3 coding sequence is TGTGCCAGCAGCTTAGAGGACCTCTCCTACGAGCAGTACTTC. Its translation is CASSLEDLSYEQYF.

This chain connects TRBV7-6 to TRBJ2-7, with D perhaps matching TRBD1 (6 bases). With 5 bases removed from V and 0 bases from J, the gap between germline ends came to 17 bases. The length of the CDR3 is 16 residues. Looked up from germline, CDR1 is SGHVS and CDR2 is FNYEAQ. This CDR3 reads CASSPGPTGSSYEQYF. The CDR3 nucleotides read TGTGCCAGCAGCCCAGGCCCGACAGGAAGCTCCTACGAGCAGTACTTC. Combining the CDR3 with reference TRBV7-6 and TRBJ2-7 gives the whole variable domain GAGVSQSPRYKVTKRGQDVALRCDPISGHVSLYWYRQALGQGPEFLTYFNYEAQQDKSGLPNDRFSAERPEGSISTLTIQRTEQRDSAMYRCASSPGPTGSSYEQYFGPGTRLTVT.